The 19 T cell receptor beta chains given below trace back to one sample, sequenced in a study of preoperative IRX-2 immunotherapy in early breast cancer. Only in-frame clones appear in the TCRdb table, and some are missing; sequencing was by immunoSEQ multiplex PCR. This table holds 20,000 to 25,000 clones, around 96% found once. Treatment reported: preoperative locoregional IRX-2 cytokine immunotherapy. The source material was tumor tissue, sampled after IRX-2 immunotherapy. These receptors were taken from a human donor with breast cancer.

This clone was counted a single time. The chain links TRBV28 to TRBJ1-6; no definite D call. CDR1 and CDR2 (germline): MDHEN, SYDVKM. The CDR3 contains 12 residues. The V gene lost 7 bases and the J gene lost 5 bases, with 6 bases spanning the gap. The CDR3 reads CASMVNNSPLHF. Here the CDR3 DNA reads TGTGCCAGCATGGTCAATAATTCACCCCTCCACTTT.

This sequence joins TRBV19 and TRBJ2-7; TRBD1 agrees at 8 bases. Per the germline V gene, CDR1 is LNHDA and CDR2 is SQIVND (reference sequence). The CDR3 runs 15 residues. V shed 3 bases and J 2 bases; nucleotides not matched to a gene: 6. The chain's CDR3 is CASSIGQGWAYEQYF. DNA of the CDR3: TGTGCCAGTAGTATCGGACAGGGATGGGCCTACGAGCAGTACTTC.

V is TRBV5-1 and J is TRBJ2-1; tentatively, D is TRBD2 (7 bases). Germline V gene data show CDR1 as SGHRS and CDR2 as YFSETQ. This CDR3 has 16 amino acids. The V end was cut by 7 bases, the J end by 9 bases, with 26 bases between. The CDR3 DNA reads TGCGCCAGCCTCTCCTTTGCGGGGGCCCCCGAGGCTGAGCAGTTCTTC. Translation gives CASLSFAGAPEAEQFF.

The rearrangement joins TRBV19 to TRBJ2-7; a weak D match, TRBD2 (6 bases). The CDR3 length is 16 residues. The V end lost 0 bases, the J end lost 4 bases, and 16 bases lay between the germline ends. The germline V gene has CDR1 LNHDA and CDR2 SQIVND (reference sequence). CDR3 protein: CASSIDPPAGRYEQYF. The DNA of the CDR3 is TGTGCCAGTAGTATAGATCCCCCAGCGGGTCGGTACGAGCAGTACTTC.

J is TRBJ1-2 and V is TRBV29-1, with D tentatively TRBD1 (5 bases). Trimming removed 2 bases at V and 2 bases at J, with 12 bases between. The CDR3 spans 14 residues. Germline loops: CDR1 SQVTM, CDR2 ANQGSEA. The CDR3 sequence: CSVELGGTNYGYTF. CDR3 DNA: TGCAGCGTTGAACTCGGGGGGACGAACTATGGCTACACCTTC.

The chain employs TRBV19 and TRBJ1-5, with D uncertain. The CDR3 contains 16 residues. Trimming left V 3 bases short and J 5 bases short, with 17 bases between. The germline V gene encodes CDR1 LNHDA and CDR2 SQIVND (reference sequence). For the CDR3, the DNA is TGTGCCAGTAGTATTTCCCGGGTCAGAAACTATCAGCCCCAGCATTTT. Its protein is CASSISRVRNYQPQHF. Using reference TRBV19 and TRBJ1-5 for the parts outside the CDR3, the full variable domain is DGGITQSPKYLFRKEGQNVTLSCEQNLNHDAMYWYRQDPGQGLRLIYYSQIVNDFQKGDIAEGYSVSREKKESFPLTVTSAQKNPTAFYLCASSISRVRNYQPQHFGDGTRLSIL.

The chain has TRBV6-6 and TRBJ1-6; 9 bases agree with TRBD1. J lost 11 bases, V lost 3 bases, and 8 bases had no gene match. This CDR3 spans 15 amino acids. Per the germline V gene, CDR1 is MNHNY and CDR2 is SVGAGI (reference sequence). CDR3 coding DNA: TGTGCCAGCAGTTATTCCTCCGGGACAGGGACACCCCTCCACTTT. This sequence encodes CASSYSSGTGTPLHF.

V gene TRBV5-1 combines with J gene TRBJ2-5, with D unclear. V was trimmed by 2 bases and J by 1 base, leaving 0 bases between them. The CDR3 extends over 11 amino acids. Germline V lookup: CDR1 SGHRS, CDR2 YFSETQ. The CDR3 here is CASSFQETQYF. In DNA, the CDR3 is TGCGCCAGCAGCTTCCAAGAGACCCAGTACTTC. Variable domain in full (rest from reference TRBV5-1 and TRBJ2-5): KAGVTQTPRYLIKTRGQQVTLSCSPISGHRSVSWYQQTPGQGLQFLFEYFSETQRNKGNFPGRFSGRQFSNSRSEMNVSTLELGDSALYLCASSFQETQYFGPGTRLLVL.

This clone has only one observation. J is TRBJ2-5 and V is TRBV18; TRBD2 might be the D (5 bases). Looked up from germline, CDR1 is KGHSH and CDR2 is LQKENI. The ends were cut back, 5 bases at V and 5 bases at J, with 12 bases in the middle. The CDR3 is made up of 13 amino acids. CDR3 region: CASSRHERETQYF. The CDR3 DNA is TGTGCCAGCTCAAGACACGAGCGGGAGACCCAGTACTTC.

V and J are TRBV29-1 and TRBJ1-1, with 10 bases that match TRBD1. CDR3 length: 14 residues. Looked up from germline, CDR1 is SQVTM and CDR2 is ANQGSEA. V dropped 4 bases and J dropped 6; count of bases not matched to a gene: 8. CDR3: CSVVPPTGGSEAFF. CDR3 nucleotides: TGCAGCGTTGTTCCTCCGACAGGGGGCTCTGAAGCTTTCTTT.

This chain uses TRBV7-2 with TRBJ2-7, with 13 bases aligning to TRBD2. The germline V gene encodes CDR1 SGHTA and CDR2 FQGNSA. The CDR3 has 17 residues. The junction had 6 bases not matched to a gene; V was cut back by 4 bases and J by 0 bases. CDR3 amino acids: CASSSRWTSGSSYEQYF. The CDR3, as DNA: TGTGCCAGCAGCTCACGGTGGACTAGCGGGAGCTCCTACGAGCAGTACTTC.

The V and J genes are TRBV29-1 and TRBJ2-2, with 13 bases aligning to TRBD2. The V gene end was trimmed by 7 bases and the J gene end by 7 bases; junction bases not matched to a gene: 9. Germline CDR1 is SQVTM and CDR2 is ANQGSEA. The CDR3 consists of 15 residues. The DNA of the CDR3 is TGCAGCGCTGTGAGGACTAGCGGGAGTGGCGGGGAGCTGTTTTTT. As protein: CSAVRTSGSGGELFF.

The genes are TRBV7-9 and TRBJ1-3; D gene ambiguous. Trimming removed 5 bases from V and 1 base from J, with 15 bases in between. CDR1 and CDR2 (germline): SEHNR, FQNEAQ (reference sequence). The length of the CDR3 is 16 residues. CDR3: CASSQFFGESGNTIYF. In DNA, the CDR3 is TGTGCCAGCAGCCAATTCTTTGGGGAATCTGGAAACACCATATATTTT.

The chain is built from TRBV7-6 and TRBJ2-5; the D gene is possibly TRBD2 (6 bases). Germline assignment: CDR1 SGHVS and CDR2 FNYEAQ. The V end lost 1 base, the J end lost 3 bases, and 9 bases lay between the germline ends. The CDR3 consists of 14 residues. The CDR3 loop reads CASSLGGGKETQYF. CDR3 coding DNA: TGTGCCAGCAGCTTAGGGGGAGGAAAAGAGACCCAGTACTTC.

The chain joins TRBV9 to TRBJ2-3; 9 bases agree with TRBD2. The CDR3 consists of 18 residues. V dropped 0 bases and J dropped 4; count of bases not matched to a gene: 12. Germline V gene data show CDR1 as SGDLS and CDR2 as YYNGEE. In DNA, the CDR3 is TGTGCCAGCAGCGTAGGGAGCTTTGTAGCGGGAGACCCAGATACGCAGTATTTT. Translating it yields CASSVGSFVAGDPDTQYF.

The genes are TRBV7-9 and TRBJ2-7, with 8 bases fitting TRBD2. CDR1 is SEHNR and CDR2 is FQNEAQ in the germline V gene (reference sequence). Losses at the gene ends were 7 bases for V and 6 bases for J; bases not matched to a gene: 5. The CDR3 contains 12 residues. The CDR3 DNA follows: TGTGCCAGCACCCCACGGGGGGGCGAGCAGTACTTC. Translation gives CASTPRGGEQYF.

There are a few counts of this clone. V gene TRBV6-5 combines with J gene TRBJ2-5; tentative D call: TRBD2 (6 bases). Germline values: CDR1 MNHEY, CDR2 SVGAGI. This CDR3 has 16 residues. The V and J ends lost 2 bases and 7 bases respectively, with 20 bases between them. CDR3 sequence (DNA): TGTGCCAGCAGTTACGAGGAGGGGTTGTATGGGGGGACCCAGTACTTC. It encodes CASSYEEGLYGGTQYF.

As DNA, the CDR3 is TGTGCCACCAGCAGAGATCTTAGTGGGGGCAACCATCAGCCCCAGCATTTT. Translation gives CATSRDLSGGNHQPQHF. This chain connects TRBV15 to TRBJ1-5; D may be TRBD1 (6 bases). V gave up 0 bases and J gave up 5 bases, with 17 bases separating them. This CDR3 contains 17 residues. Germline assignment: CDR1 LNHNV and CDR2 YYDKDF (reference sequence).

The rearrangement joins TRBV30 to TRBJ2-3; 11 nucleotides align to TRBD2. The CDR3 has 17 amino acids. Germline-derived CDR1 and CDR2 are GTSNPN and SVGIG (reference sequence). J was trimmed by 5 bases and V by 3 bases; bases with no gene match: 13. CDR3 in DNA: TGTGCCTGGAGCCAGCAACTGACTAGCGGGATGATAGATACGCAGTATTTT. It encodes CAWSQQLTSGMIDTQYF.